This T cell receptor (beta chain) is from a study of vaccination and CD4 T cells after COVID-19. In the case of this clonotype: No antigen is known for it.

The treatment here: roughly nine-day PBMC culture with coronavirus spike peptide pools or control peptides (ViraFEST assay). CD4+ T lymphocytes from the unexposed donor were collected before the COVID-19 pandemic (2011-2018). Sequencing of cultured CD4+ T cell DNA used the Oncomine TCR Beta short-read assay. In TCRdb, the PCR reads were re-called with MiXCR into one record per CDR3 protein. The table records 7,000 to 8,000 distinct CDR3 sequences, around 43% of them present only once. Germline-derived CDR1 and CDR2 are SGHTA and FQGNSA. The CDR3 is made up of 14 amino acids. Trimming cost V 0 bases and J 4 bases; bases outside gene matches: 2.

The clonotype comes from a human donor in good health. V gene TRBV7-2 combines with J gene TRBJ2-7, with TRBD1 matching over 8 bases. Material for sequencing was CD4+ T cells from blood, cultured in vitro. DNA for the CDR3: TGTGCCAGCAGCTTAGCGGGACAGGCGTACGAGCAGTACTTC. It yields the protein CASSLAGQAYEQYF.